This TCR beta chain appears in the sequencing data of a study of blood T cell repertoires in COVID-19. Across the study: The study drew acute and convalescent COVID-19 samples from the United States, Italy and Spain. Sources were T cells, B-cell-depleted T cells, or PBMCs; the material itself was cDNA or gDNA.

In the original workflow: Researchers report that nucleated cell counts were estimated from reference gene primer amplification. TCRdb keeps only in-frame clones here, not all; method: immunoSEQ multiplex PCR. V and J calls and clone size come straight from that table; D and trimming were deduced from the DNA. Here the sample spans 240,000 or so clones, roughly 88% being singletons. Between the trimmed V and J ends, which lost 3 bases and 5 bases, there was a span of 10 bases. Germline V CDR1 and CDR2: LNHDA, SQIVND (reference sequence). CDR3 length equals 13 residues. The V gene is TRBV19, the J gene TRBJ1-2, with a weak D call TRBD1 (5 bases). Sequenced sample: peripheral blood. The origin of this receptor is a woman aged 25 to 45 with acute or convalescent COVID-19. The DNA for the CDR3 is TGTGCCAGTAGTATTGACAGTCTTTATGGCTACACCTTC. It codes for CASSIDSLYGYTF.